The clone carrying this TCR beta chain has ten or more counts. These data are taken from a study of identical twins. From germline, CDR1 is DFQATT and CDR2 SNEGSKA (reference sequence). Between the trimmed V and J ends, which lost 0 bases and 6 bases, there was a span of 12 bases. This CDR3 has 14 residues. TCRdb ran MiXCR on the 5' RACE reads and lists one entry per CDR3 protein. In the table there are about 570,000 distinct CDR3 sequences, roughly 9.9% of which are singletons. These data were likewise used in another study, on yellow fever vaccine responses in identical twins.

The chain joins TRBV20-1 to TRBJ2-1; D could derive from TRBD1 or TRBD2 (6 bases each). This TCR came from a young woman in good health. The source material was PBMCs. CDR3 bases: TGCAGTGCTAGAGACAGGGGACTGATCAATGAGCAGTTCTTC. Translated, it gives CSARDRGLINEQFF.